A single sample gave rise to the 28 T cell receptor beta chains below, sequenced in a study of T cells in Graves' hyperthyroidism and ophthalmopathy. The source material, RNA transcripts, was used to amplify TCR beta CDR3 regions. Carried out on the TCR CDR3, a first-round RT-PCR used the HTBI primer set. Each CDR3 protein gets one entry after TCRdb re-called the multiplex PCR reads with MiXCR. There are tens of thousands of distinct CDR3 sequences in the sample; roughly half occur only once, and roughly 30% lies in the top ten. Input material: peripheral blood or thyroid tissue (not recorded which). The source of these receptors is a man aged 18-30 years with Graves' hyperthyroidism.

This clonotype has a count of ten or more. CDR3: CSARKDRGLYEQYF. The CDR3 DNA is TGCAGTGCTAGGAAGGACAGGGGGCTCTACGAGCAGTACTTC. The chain links TRBV20-1 to TRBJ2-7; 11 bases agree with TRBD1. The V gene end was trimmed by 3 bases and the J gene end by 3 bases; junction bases not matched to a gene: 4. This CDR3 has 14 amino acids. Germline CDR1 DFQATT, CDR2 SNEGSKA (reference sequence).

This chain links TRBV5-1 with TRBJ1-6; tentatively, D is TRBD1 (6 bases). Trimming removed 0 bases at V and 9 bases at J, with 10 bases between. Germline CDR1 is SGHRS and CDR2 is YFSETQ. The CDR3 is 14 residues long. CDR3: CASSLDRDGSPLHF. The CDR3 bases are TGCGCCAGCAGCTTGGACAGGGACGGTTCACCCCTCCACTTT.

The CDR3 DNA reads TGCGCCAGCAGCCAGAATGTAAACTATGGCTACACCTTC. It is translated as CASSQNVNYGYTF. The V and J genes are TRBV4-1 and TRBJ1-2; D is uncertain. Deletions cut 3 bases from V and 2 bases from J, with 7 bases between. The CDR3 extends over 13 amino acids. CDR1 is MGHRA and CDR2 is YSYEKL in the germline V gene.

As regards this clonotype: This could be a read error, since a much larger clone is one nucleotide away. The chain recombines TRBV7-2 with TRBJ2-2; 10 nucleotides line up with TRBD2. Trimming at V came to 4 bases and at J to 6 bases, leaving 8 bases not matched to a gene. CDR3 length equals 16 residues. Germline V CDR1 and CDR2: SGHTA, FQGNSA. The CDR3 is CASSSPGLARSGELFF. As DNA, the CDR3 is TGTGCCAGCAGCTCCCCGGGACTAGCGAGATCCGGGGAGCTGTTTTTT.

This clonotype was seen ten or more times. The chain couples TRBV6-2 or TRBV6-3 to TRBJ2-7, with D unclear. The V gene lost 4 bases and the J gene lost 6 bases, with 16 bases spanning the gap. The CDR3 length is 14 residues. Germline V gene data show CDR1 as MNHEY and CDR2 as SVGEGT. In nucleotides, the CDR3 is TGTGCCAGCAGTTCGCCCCAGAAAATGGGCGAGCAGTACTTC. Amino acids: CASSSPQKMGEQYF.

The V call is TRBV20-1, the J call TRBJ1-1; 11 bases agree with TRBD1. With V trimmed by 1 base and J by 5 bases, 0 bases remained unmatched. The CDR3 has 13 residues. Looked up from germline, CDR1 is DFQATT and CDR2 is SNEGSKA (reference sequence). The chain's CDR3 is CSARGDRGTEAFF. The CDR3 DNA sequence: TGCAGTGCTAGAGGGGACAGGGGGACTGAAGCTTTCTTT.

The chain's CDR3 is CASSPTPRTGVWNSPLHF. The CDR3 nucleotides are TGCGCCAGCAGCCCGACCCCAAGGACAGGGGTGTGGAATTCACCCCTCCACTTT. The gene calls are TRBV10-2 and TRBJ1-6, with TRBD1 identical over 9 bases. J was trimmed by 7 bases and V by 6 bases; bases with no gene match: 16. CDR3 length equals 18 residues. The germline CDR1 and CDR2 sequences are WSHSY and SAAADI.

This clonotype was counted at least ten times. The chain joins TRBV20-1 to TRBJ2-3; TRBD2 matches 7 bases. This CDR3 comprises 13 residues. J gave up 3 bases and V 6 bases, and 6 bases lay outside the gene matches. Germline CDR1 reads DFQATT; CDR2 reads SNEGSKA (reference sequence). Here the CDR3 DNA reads TGCAGTGCGAGACGGGAGGTTACAGATACGCAGTATTTT. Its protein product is CSARREVTDTQYF.

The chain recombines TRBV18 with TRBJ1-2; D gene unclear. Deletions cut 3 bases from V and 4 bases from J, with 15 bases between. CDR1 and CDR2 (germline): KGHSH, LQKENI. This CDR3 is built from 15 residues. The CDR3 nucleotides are TGTGCCAGCTCACCCGAGAGGACTGAGACCTATGGCTACACCTTC. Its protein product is CASSPERTETYGYTF. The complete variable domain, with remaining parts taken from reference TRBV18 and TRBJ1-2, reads NAGVMQNPRHLVRRRGQEARLRCSPMKGHSHVYWYRQLPEEGLKFMVYLQKENIIDESGMPKERFSAEFPKEGPSILRIQQVVRGDSAAYFCASSPERTETYGYTFGSGTRLTVV.

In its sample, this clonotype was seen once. This CDR3 is CASSLMRGAGYTF. The CDR3 nucleotides read TGTGCCAGCAGCTTAATGAGAGGCGCCGGCTACACCTTC. V gene TRBV7-9 combines with J gene TRBJ1-2; D gene unclear. The ends were cut back, 2 bases at V and 8 bases at J, with 12 bases in the middle. This CDR3 spans 13 amino acids. The germline gives CDR1 SEHNR, CDR2 FQNEAQ (reference sequence). Filled out from reference TRBV7-9 and TRBJ1-2, the complete variable domain reads DTGVSQNPRHKITKRGQNVTFRCDPISEHNRLYWYRQTLGQGPEFLTYFQNEAQLEKSRLLSDRFSAERPKGSFSTLEIQRTEQGDSAMYLCASSLMRGAGYTFGSGTRLTVV.

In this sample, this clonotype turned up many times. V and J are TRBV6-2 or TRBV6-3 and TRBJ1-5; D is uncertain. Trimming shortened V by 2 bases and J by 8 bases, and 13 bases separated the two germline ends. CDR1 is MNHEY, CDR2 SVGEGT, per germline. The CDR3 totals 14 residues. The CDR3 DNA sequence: TGTGCCAGCAGTTACGAGACACTCAAGGAGCCCCAGCATTTT. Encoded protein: CASSYETLKEPQHF.

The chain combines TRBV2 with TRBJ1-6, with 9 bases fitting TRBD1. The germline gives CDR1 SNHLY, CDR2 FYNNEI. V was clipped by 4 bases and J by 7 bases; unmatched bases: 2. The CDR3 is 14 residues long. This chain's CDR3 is CASSVDRGNSPLHF. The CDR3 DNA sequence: TGTGCCAGCAGTGTCGACAGGGGGAATTCACCCCTCCACTTT.

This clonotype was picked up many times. CDR3 sequence (DNA): TGTGCCAGCAGTCGGTCTCAGGGGAATTCACCCCTCCACTTT. Translating it yields CASSRSQGNSPLHF. The V call is TRBV6-5, the J call TRBJ1-6; perhaps TRBD1 as D (6 bases). CDR3 length: 14 residues. Trimming removed 5 bases at V and 7 bases at J, with 12 bases between. CDR1 and CDR2 (germline): MNHEY, SVGAGI.

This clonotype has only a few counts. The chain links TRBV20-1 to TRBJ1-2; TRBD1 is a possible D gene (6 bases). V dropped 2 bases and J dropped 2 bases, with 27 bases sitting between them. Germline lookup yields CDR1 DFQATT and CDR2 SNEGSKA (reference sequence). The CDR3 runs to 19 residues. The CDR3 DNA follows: TGCAGTGCTAGACTCTTAGGCGTACAAGGGGGACGTCTCAACTATGGCTACACCTTC. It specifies CSARLLGVQGGRLNYGYTF.

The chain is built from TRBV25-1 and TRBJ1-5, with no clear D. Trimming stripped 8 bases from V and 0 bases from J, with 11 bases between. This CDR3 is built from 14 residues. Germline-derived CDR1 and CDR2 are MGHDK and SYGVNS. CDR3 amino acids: CASLTGNSNQPQHF. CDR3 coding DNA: TGTGCCAGCTTAACCGGGAATAGCAATCAGCCCCAGCATTTT.

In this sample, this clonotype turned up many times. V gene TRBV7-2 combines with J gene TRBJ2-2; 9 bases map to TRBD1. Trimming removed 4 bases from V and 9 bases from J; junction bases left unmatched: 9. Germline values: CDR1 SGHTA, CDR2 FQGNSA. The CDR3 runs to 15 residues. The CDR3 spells CASSSPGQGPRELFF. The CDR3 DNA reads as TGTGCCAGCAGCTCCCCGGGACAGGGACCCAGGGAGCTGTTTTTT.

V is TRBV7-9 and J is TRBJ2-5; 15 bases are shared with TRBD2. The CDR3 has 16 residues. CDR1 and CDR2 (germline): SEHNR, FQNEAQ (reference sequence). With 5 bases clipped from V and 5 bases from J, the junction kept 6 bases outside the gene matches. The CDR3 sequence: CASSTGLAGGQETQYF. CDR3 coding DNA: TGTGCCAGCAGCACCGGACTAGCGGGGGGGCAGGAGACCCAGTACTTC. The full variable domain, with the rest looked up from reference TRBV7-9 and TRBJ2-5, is DTGVSQNPRHKITKRGQNVTFRCDPISEHNRLYWYRQTLGQGPEFLTYFQNEAQLEKSRLLSDRFSAERPKGSFSTLEIQRTEQGDSAMYLCASSTGLAGGQETQYFGPGTRLLVL.

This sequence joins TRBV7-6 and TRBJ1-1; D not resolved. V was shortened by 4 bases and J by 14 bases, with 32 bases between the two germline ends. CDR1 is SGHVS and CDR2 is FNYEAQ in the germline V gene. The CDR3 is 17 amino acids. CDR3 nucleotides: TGTGCCAGCAGCTCCCGAGGGATTCTAGAGGTGAACACTGGAGCCTTCTTT. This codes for CASSSRGILEVNTGAFF.

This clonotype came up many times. In DNA, the CDR3 is TGTGCCAGCAGTTACTCGACTTCGGGACAGGGATCACCCCTCCACTTT. Amino acid sequence: CASSYSTSGQGSPLHF. The chain carries TRBV6-2 or TRBV6-3 and TRBJ1-6; 9 positions match TRBD1. V lost 0 bases and J lost 10; bases outside the gene matches: 7. This CDR3 is 16 amino acids long. In germline, CDR1 is MNHEY, CDR2 SVGEGT.

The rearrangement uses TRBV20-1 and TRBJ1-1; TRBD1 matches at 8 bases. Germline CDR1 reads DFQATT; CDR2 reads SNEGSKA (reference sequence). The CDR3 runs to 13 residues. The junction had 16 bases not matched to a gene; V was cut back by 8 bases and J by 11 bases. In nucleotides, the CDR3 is TGCAGTCCCGTACAAACGACAGGGGTTGAGGCTTTCTTT. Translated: CSPVQTTGVEAFF.

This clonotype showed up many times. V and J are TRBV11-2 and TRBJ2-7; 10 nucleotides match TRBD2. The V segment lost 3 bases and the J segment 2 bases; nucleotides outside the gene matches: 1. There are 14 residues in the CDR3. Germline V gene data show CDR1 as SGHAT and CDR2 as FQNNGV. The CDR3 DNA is TGTGCCAGCAGCTTGCTAGCGGGAGCCTACGAGCAGTACTTC. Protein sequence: CASSLLAGAYEQYF.

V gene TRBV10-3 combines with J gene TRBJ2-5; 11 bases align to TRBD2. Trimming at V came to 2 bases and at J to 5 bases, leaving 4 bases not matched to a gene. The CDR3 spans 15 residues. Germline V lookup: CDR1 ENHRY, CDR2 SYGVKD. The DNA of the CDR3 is TGTGCCATCAGTGAGGGACTAGCGGGTGGGGAGACCCAGTACTTC. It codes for CAISEGLAGGETQYF.

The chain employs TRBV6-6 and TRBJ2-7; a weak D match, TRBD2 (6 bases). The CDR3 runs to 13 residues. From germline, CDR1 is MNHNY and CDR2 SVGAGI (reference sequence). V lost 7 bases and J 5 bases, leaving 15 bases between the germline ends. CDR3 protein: CASTSGRPHEQYF. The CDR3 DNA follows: TGTGCCAGCACTTCCGGGAGACCCCACGAGCAGTACTTC.

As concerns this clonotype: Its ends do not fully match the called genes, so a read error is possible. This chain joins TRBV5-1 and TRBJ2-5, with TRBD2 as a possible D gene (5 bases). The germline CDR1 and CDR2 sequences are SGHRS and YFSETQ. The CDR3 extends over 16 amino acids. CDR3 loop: CASSLVSGLYQGTQYF. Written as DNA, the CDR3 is TGCGCCAGCAGCTTGGTGTCAGGACTGTACCAAGGGACCCAGTACTTC.

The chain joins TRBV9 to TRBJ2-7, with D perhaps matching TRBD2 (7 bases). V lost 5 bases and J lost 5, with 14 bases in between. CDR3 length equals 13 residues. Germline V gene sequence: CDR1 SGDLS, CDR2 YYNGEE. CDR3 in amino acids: CASSIEGGDEQYF. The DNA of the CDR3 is TGTGCCAGCAGTATAGAGGGGGGGGACGAGCAGTACTTC.

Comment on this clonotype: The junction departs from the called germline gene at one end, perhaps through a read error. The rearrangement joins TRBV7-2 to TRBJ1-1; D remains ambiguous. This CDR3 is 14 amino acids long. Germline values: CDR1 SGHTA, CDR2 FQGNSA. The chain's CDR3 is CASSVGYRNTDALF. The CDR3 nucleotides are TGTGCCAGCAGCGTTGGGTACCGGAACACTGACGCTCTCTTT.

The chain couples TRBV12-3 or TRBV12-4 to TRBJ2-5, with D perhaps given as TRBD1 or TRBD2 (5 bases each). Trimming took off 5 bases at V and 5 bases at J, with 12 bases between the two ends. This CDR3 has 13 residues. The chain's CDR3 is CASSLAGTETQYF. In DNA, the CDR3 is TGTGCCAGCAGTCTCGCAGGGACGGAGACCCAGTACTTC.

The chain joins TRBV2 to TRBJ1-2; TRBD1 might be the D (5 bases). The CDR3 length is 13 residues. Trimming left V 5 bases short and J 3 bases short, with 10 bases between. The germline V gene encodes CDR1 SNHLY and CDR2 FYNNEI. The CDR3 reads CASSFGTDYGYTF. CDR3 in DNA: TGTGCCAGCAGTTTCGGGACGGACTATGGCTACACCTTC.